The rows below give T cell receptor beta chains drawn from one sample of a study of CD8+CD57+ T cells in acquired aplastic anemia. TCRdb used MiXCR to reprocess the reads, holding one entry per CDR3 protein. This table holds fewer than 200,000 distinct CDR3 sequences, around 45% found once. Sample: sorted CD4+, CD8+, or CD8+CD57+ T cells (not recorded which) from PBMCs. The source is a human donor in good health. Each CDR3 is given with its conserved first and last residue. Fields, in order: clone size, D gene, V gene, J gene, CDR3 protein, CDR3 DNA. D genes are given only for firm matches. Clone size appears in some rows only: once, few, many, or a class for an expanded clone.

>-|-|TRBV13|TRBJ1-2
CASRPDSHNYGYTF
TGTGCCAGCAGACCAGACAGTCATAACTATGGCTACACCTTC
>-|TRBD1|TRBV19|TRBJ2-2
CASSRDRGTGELFF
TGTGCCAGTAGTAGGGACAGGGGGACCGGGGAGCTGTTTTTT
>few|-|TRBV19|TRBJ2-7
CATRVRYEQYF
TGTGCCACCAGGGTTAGGTACGAGCAGTACTTC
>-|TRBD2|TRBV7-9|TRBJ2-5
CASSEGLAQETQYF
TGTGCCAGCAGCGAGGGACTAGCGCAAGAGACCCAGTACTTC
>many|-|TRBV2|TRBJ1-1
CASSADRTTEAFF
TGTGCCAGCAGCGCAGACAGGACCACTGAAGCTTTCTTT
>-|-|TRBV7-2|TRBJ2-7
CASSPDSLYEQYF
TGTGCCAGCAGCCCGGACAGCCTCTACGAGCAGTACTTC
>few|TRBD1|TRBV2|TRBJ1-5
CASRTKGQGSNQPQHF
TGTGCCAGCAGGACTAAGGGACAGGGAAGCAATCAGCCCCAGCATTTT
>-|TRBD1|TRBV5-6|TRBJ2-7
CASRTGGFEQYF
TGTGCCAGTCGGACAGGGGGCTTCGAGCAGTACTTC
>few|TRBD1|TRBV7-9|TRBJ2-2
CATRDRANTGELFF
TGTGCCACCAGGGACAGGGCAAACACCGGGGAGCTGTTTTTT
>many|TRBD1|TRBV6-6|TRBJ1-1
CASSYSTGYEAFF
TGTGCCAGCAGTTACTCGACAGGGTATGAAGCTTTCTTT
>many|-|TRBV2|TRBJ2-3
CASLQYPDVTDTQYF
TGTGCCAGCTTGCAGTACCCCGACGTCACAGATACGCAGTATTTT
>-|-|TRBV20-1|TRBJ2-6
CSARDWRNSADVLTF
TGCAGTGCTAGAGATTGGAGGAACTCTGCAGACGTCCTGACTTTC
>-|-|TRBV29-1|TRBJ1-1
CSVEWATLRGNTEAFF
TGCAGCGTTGAATGGGCGACACTCAGGGGGAACACTGAAGCTTTCTTT
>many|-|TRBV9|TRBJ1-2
CASSVALGLVGHYGYTF
TGTGCCAGCAGCGTAGCCCTGGGATTGGTAGGGCACTATGGCTACACCTTC
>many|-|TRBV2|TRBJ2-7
CASSIPGPAGYEQYF
TGTGCCAGCAGTATACCGGGCCCTGCTGGCTACGAGCAGTACTTC
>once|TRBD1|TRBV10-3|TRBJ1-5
CAITEGQGINQPQHF
TGTGCCATCACCGAGGGACAGGGGATTAATCAGCCCCAGCATTTT
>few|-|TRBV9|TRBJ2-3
CASSQPADTQYF
TGTGCCAGCAGCCAGCCCGCGGATACGCAGTATTTT
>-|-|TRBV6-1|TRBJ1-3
CASSQLSRVRSGNTIYF
TGTGCCAGCAGTCAGTTGTCTAGGGTCCGCTCTGGAAACACCATATATTTT
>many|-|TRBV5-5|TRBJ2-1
CASSLVGRANEQFF
TGTGCCAGCAGCTTGGTGGGCAGGGCCAATGAGCAGTTCTTC
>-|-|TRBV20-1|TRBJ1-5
CSAIPHVGSNQPQHF
TGCAGTGCTATCCCCCACGTGGGAAGCAATCAGCCCCAGCATTTT
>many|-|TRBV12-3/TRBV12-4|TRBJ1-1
CASSPQLNTEAFF
TGTGCCAGCAGCCCACAACTAAACACTGAAGCTTTCTTT
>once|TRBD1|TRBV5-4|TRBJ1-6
CASSPGTGLDSPLHF
TGTGCCAGCAGCCCGGGGACAGGTTTGGATTCACCCCTCCACTTT
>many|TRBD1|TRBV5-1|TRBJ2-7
CASSSGQGFYEQYF
TGCGCCAGCAGCTCGGGACAGGGGTTCTACGAGCAGTACTTC
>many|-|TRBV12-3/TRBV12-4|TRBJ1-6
CASSPDGIFIAPLHF
TGTGCCAGCAGTCCGGACGGAATATTTATCGCCCCCCTCCACTTT
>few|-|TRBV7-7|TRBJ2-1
CASSQGTSNEQFF
TGTGCCAGCAGCCAGGGGACGTCTAATGAGCAGTTCTTC
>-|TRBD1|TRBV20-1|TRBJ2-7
CSAQDRGQLWEQYF
TGCAGTGCACAAGACAGGGGGCAATTGTGGGAGCAGTACTTC
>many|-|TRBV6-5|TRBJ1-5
CASSYTPRGGNQPQHF
TGTGCCAGCAGTTACACCCCACGGGGTGGCAATCAGCCCCAGCATTTT
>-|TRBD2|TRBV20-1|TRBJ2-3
CSARGGLAGGGTQYF
TGCAGTGCTAGAGGTGGACTAGCGGGAGGGGGGACGCAGTATTTT